This T cell receptor (beta chain) originates from a study of T cell responses to AZD1222 COVID-19 vaccine. General observations from the study: Without day 14 samples, only post-peak T cell repertoires were studied.

The CDR3 runs to 15 residues. For this clone: Its specificity is unknown.

This table comes from immunoSEQ multiplex PCR, and its TCRdb copy is limited to in-frame clones, with some not included. Of about 83,000 clones listed, around 88% are singletons. The receptor's source is an adult in good health. V gene TRBV21-1 combines with J gene TRBJ1-4; the table's D call, TRBD1, was not checked against the DNA. TRBV21-1 has pseudogene status. Sample: peripheral blood, taken on day 0 of AZD1222 vaccination. The CDR3, as DNA: TGTGCCAGCGTCCCGGGACAGGGCCGTAATGAAAAACTGTTTTTT. Protein sequence: CASVPGQGRNEKLFF.